The entry below gives a single T cell receptor beta chain sequence along with its context. Its antigen is still unknown. The record originates from a study of cytomegalovirus exposure and HLA in healthy donors. Samples came from healthy bone marrow donors. Germline V gene sequence: CDR1 SGHTA, CDR2 FQGNSA. This CDR3 has 15 residues. V was shortened by 1 base and J by 2 bases, with 11 bases between the two germline ends. The PCR ran on 60 Vbeta and 13 Jbeta primers. Assay used: immunoSEQ multiplex PCR; TCRdb lists only in-frame clones, some missing. The data hold about 160,000 clones, with about 80% observed a single time. Overall study findings and caveats: Links to common viral pathogens appeared, in a later analysis, for several of the most significant clusters. Published work reported that the classifier diagnosed cytomegalovirus status with high specificity and sensitivity. Cytomegalovirus association was assigned to under 200 TCR beta chains.

The TCR comes from a man aged 25-45 years in good health and CMV-seropositive. Sequencing used PBMCs. V gene TRBV7-2 combines with J gene TRBJ1-2, with a tentative D call TRBD1 (5 bases). As DNA, the CDR3 is TGTGCCAGCAGCTTAGAGGGACTGTCAAACTATGGCTACACCTTC. Protein sequence: CASSLEGLSNYGYTF.